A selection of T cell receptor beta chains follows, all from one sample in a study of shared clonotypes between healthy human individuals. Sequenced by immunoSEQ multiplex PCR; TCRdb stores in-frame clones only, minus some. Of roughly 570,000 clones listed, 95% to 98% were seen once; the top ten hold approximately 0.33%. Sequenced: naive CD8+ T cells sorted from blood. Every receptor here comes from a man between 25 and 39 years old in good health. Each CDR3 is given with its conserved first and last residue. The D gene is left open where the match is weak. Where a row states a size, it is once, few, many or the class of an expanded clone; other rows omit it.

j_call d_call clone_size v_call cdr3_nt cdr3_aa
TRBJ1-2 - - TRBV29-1 TGCAGCGTTGAAAGCCTCTATGGCTACACCTTC CSVESLYGYTF
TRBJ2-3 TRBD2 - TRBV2 TGTGCCAGCAGTGAACGGCTAGCGGGAGCCCATACGCAGTATTTT CASSERLAGAHTQYF
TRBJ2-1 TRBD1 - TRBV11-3 TGTGCCAGCAGCTCAGGACAGGGGACAGGCAATGAGCAGTTCTTC CASSSGQGTGNEQFF
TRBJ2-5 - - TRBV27 TGTGCCAGCAGCACCGCAGACGGGACGGTCGTAGAGACCCAGTACTTC CASSTADGTVVETQYF
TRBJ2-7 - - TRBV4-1 TGCGCCAGCAGCCAAGTGAGGGGCTGGGAGCAGTACTTC CASSQVRGWEQYF
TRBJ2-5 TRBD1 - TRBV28 TGTGCCAGCAGTTGGGCCGGGACAGGCCAAGAGACCCAGTACTTC CASSWAGTGQETQYF
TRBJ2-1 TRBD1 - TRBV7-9 TGTGCCGGTAAACAGGGGCCTATCTACAATGAGCAGTTCTTC CAGKQGPIYNEQFF
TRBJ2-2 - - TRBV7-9 TGTGCCAGCAGCAGTTCGCCGAACACCGGGGAGCTGTTTTTT CASSSSPNTGELFF
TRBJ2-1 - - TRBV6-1 TGTGCCAGCAGTGATAAGGAGACAGCAATCTACAATGAGCAGTTCTTC CASSDKETAIYNEQFF
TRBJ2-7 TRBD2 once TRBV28 TGTGCCAGCAGTTCCCTGCCCGGGACTAGCGGGGTCTACGAGCAGTACTTC CASSSLPGTSGVYEQYF
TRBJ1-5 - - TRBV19 TGTGCCAGTAGCCATCGACAGGCGGCTCAGCCCCAGCATTTT CASSHRQAAQPQHF
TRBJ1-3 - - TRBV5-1 TGCGCCAGCAGCTTTGACAGGAACTCTGGAAACACCATATATTTT CASSFDRNSGNTIYF
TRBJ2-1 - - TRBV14 TGTGCCAGCAGCCAAAGACGAGGGGTCCTCAATGAGCAGTTCTTC CASSQRRGVLNEQFF
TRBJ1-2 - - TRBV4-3 TGCGCCAGCAGGGCTGAACAGGGATACTATGGCTACACCTTC CASRAEQGYYGYTF
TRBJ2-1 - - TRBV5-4 TGTGCCAGCAGCCCATCTGGGGGGCCCAATGAGCAGTTCTTC CASSPSGGPNEQFF
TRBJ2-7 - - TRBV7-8 TGTGCCAGCAGCTTAGTTACGTCTTCCTACGAGCAGTACTTC CASSLVTSSYEQYF
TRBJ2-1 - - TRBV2 TGTGCCAGCAGTGAGACGGAGGACCAACGATACAATGAGCAGTTCTTC CASSETEDQRYNEQFF
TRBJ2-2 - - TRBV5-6 TGTGCCAGCAGCTTCTTCACCGGGGAGCTGTTTTTT CASSFFTGELFF
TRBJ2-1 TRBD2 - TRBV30 TGTGCCTGGAGTGTAGCAGCGGGGGTCAATGAGCAGTTCTTC CAWSVAAGVNEQFF
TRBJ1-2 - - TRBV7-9 TGTGCCAGCAGCTTAGCATTCAGGGAGTATGACTATGGCTACACCTTC CASSLAFREYDYGYTF
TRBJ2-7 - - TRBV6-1 TGTGCCAGCAGCCTGGCTTGGGGGGCTCTGAACGAGCAGTACTTC CASSLAWGALNEQYF
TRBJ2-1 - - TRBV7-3 TGTGCCAGCAGCTTAACGAAGGGGTCCTACAATGAGCAGTTCTTC CASSLTKGSYNEQFF
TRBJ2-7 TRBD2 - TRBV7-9 TGTGCCAGCAGCCCCCCTCTAGCGGGTAGCTACGAGCAGTACTTC CASSPPLAGSYEQYF
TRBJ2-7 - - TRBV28 TGTGCCAGCAGTTTATTAGCGACCATGGTGAAGCAGTACTTC CASSLLATMVKQYF
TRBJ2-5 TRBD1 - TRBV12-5 TGTGCTAGTGGTTCCTACGGGACAGGCCAAGAGACCCAGTACTTC CASGSYGTGQETQYF
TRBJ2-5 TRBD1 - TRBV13 TGTGCCAGCAGCCCCCGACAGGGGTACGGGGAGACCCAGTACTTC CASSPRQGYGETQYF
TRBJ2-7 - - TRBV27 TGTGCCAGCAGTTTTTTCGCGGCAGGGGGGTACGAGCAGTACTTC CASSFFAAGGYEQYF
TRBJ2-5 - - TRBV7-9 TGTGCCAGCAGCTCCGCAGGGCCGCGGGAGACCCAGTACTTC CASSSAGPRETQYF
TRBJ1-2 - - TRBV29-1 TGCAGCGTGCCCCTAGGGGGGTCCTATGGCTACACCTTC CSVPLGGSYGYTF
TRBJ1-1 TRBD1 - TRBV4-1 TGCGCCAGCAGCCAAGTGCAGGGGGCCGGCGTGAACACTGAAGCTTTCTTT CASSQVQGAGVNTEAFF
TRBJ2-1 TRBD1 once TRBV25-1 TGTGCCAGCAGTGCTCCCGGGGACAGACTATACAATGAGCAGTTCTTC CASSAPGDRLYNEQFF
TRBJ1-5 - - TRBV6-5 TGTGCCAGCAGTTTGCGACAAGATAGCAATCAGCCCCAGCATTTT CASSLRQDSNQPQHF
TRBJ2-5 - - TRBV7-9 TGTGCCGGGGGGCTGGGGCTCCAAGAGACCCAGTACTTC CAGGLGLQETQYF
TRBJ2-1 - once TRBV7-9 TGTGCCAGCAGCTTAGCGGGAGTCCGCTACAATGAGCAGTTCTTC CASSLAGVRYNEQFF
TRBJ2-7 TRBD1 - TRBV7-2 TGTGCCAGCAGCGCGGGCCAGGGGGCCCCCTACGAGCAGTACTTC CASSAGQGAPYEQYF
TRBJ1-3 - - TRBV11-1 TGTGCCAGCAGCCCGACGGCGAGCTCTGGAAACACCATATATTTT CASSPTASSGNTIYF
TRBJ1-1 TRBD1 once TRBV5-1 TGCGCCAGCAGCTTTGGGACAGGGCTGACTGAAGCTTTCTTT CASSFGTGLTEAFF
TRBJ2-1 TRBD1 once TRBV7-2 TGTGCCAGCAGCTTAGCGGGACAGAACAATGAGCAGTTCTTC CASSLAGQNNEQFF
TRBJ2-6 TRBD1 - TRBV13 TGTGCCAGCTCCGGAGGGGACAGGTCAGGCACTGGGGCCAACGTCCTGACTTTC CASSGGDRSGTGANVLTF
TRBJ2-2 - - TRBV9 TGTGCCAGCAGCCCTCGGAGGACAATACCGAACACCGGGGAGCTGTTTTTT CASSPRRTIPNTGELFF
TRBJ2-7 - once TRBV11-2 TGTGCCAGCAGCTTAGACTGGGGCCCCTACGAGCAGTACTTC CASSLDWGPYEQYF